The 20 T cell receptor beta chains reported below all come from one sample, sequenced in a study of early T cells in non-severe SARS-CoV-2 infection. TCRdb itself ran the 5' RACE reads through MiXCR, one entry per CDR3 protein. The data show about 64,000 distinct CDR3 sequences, roughly 18% seen once. The input for sequencing was whole blood, taken at baseline. These receptors all come from an adult who was a healthcare worker with PCR-confirmed SARS-CoV-2 infection or an uninfected control (not recorded which).

This sequence joins TRBV12-3 or TRBV12-4 and TRBJ2-7; perhaps D is TRBD1 or TRBD2 (5 bases each). There are 14 residues in the CDR3. V lost 5 bases, J lost 6 bases, and 17 bases lay in between. CDR3 coding DNA: TGTGCCAGCAGTCAGTGGGGGAATTCTGCCGAGCAGTACTTC. Its protein is CASSQWGNSAEQYF.

V gene TRBV7-9 combines with J gene TRBJ2-1; 8 bases fit TRBD1. CDR1 and CDR2 (germline): SEHNR, FQNEAQ (reference sequence). The CDR3 contains 15 residues. V was clipped by 5 bases and J by 1 base; unmatched bases: 4. This CDR3 is CASSENRGSYNEQFF. CDR3 nucleotide sequence: TGTGCCAGCAGCGAAAACAGGGGGTCCTACAATGAGCAGTTCTTC.

This chain joins TRBV5-4 and TRBJ1-1; D is unresolved. The CDR3 is made up of 14 amino acids. Trimming shortened V by 3 bases and J by 4 bases, and 13 bases separated the two germline ends. Germline V CDR1 and CDR2: SGHNT, YYREEE (reference sequence). CDR3 nucleotide sequence: TGTGCCAGCAGCTCAGTGGCAGACCTCACTGAAGCTTTCTTT. As protein: CASSSVADLTEAFF.

This clonotype was recorded at least ten times. The V and J genes are TRBV29-1 and TRBJ1-5, with TRBD1 matching over 7 bases. Germline values: CDR1 SQVTM, CDR2 ANQGSEA. The CDR3 totals 14 residues. Trimming at V came to 4 bases and at J to 0 bases, leaving 3 bases not matched to a gene. The CDR3 bases are TGCAGCGTTGGAGACAGGGATAGCAATCAGCCCCAGCATTTT. Translation: CSVGDRDSNQPQHF.

This rearrangement joins TRBV7-8 to TRBJ2-4, with 7 bases fitting TRBD1. The germline V gene has CDR1 SGHVS and CDR2 FQNEAQ. This CDR3 is 14 amino acids long. V was clipped by 2 bases and J by 6 bases; unmatched bases: 4. The CDR3 is CASSLQGVGNIQYF. CDR3 nucleotides: TGTGCCAGCAGCTTACAGGGGGTAGGAAACATTCAGTACTTC. The full variable domain, rest sourced from reference TRBV7-8 and TRBJ2-4, is GAGVSQSPRYKVAKRGQDVALRCDPISGHVSLFWYQQALGQGPEFLTYFQNEAQLDKSGLPSDRFFAERPEGSVSTLKIQRTQQEDSAVYLCASSLQGVGNIQYFGAGTRLSVL.

This chain joins TRBV27 and TRBJ2-3; tentatively, D is TRBD1 or TRBD2 (7 bases each). V shed 4 bases and J shed 0 bases, with 14 bases lying between them. CDR1 and CDR2 (germline): MNHEY, SMNVEV (reference sequence). The CDR3 runs to 16 residues. The CDR3 DNA sequence: TGTGCCAGCAGTTCCCAGGGGGGGATTAGCACAGATACGCAGTATTTT. Amino acids: CASSSQGGISTDTQYF.

This sequence joins TRBV3-1 and TRBJ2-7; TRBD2 matches at 7 bases. The germline V gene encodes CDR1 LGHDT and CDR2 YNNKEL (reference sequence). This CDR3 spans 16 amino acids. The J segment lost 0 bases and the V segment lost 1 base, leaving 6 bases of the junction unmatched. In nucleotides, the CDR3 is TGTGCCAGCAGCCAAGGGTCTAGCGGATACTCCTACGAGCAGTACTTC. The encoded protein is CASSQGSSGYSYEQYF.

The rearrangement joins TRBV20-1 to TRBJ2-1; 10 positions match TRBD2. J gave up 6 bases and V 2 bases, and 7 bases lay outside the gene matches. The CDR3 totals 15 residues. The germline gives CDR1 DFQATT, CDR2 SNEGSKA (reference sequence). CDR3 loop: CSARRPSGGSNEQFF. The CDR3 DNA is TGCAGTGCTAGAAGACCTAGCGGGGGCTCCAATGAGCAGTTCTTC.

The chain combines TRBV6-6 with TRBJ2-6; the D gene could be TRBD1 or TRBD2 (5 bases each). Germline values: CDR1 MNHNY, CDR2 SVGAGI (reference sequence). This CDR3 has 14 residues. Trimming removed 7 bases from V and 0 bases from J, with 7 bases in between. The CDR3 here is CASNGGSGANVLTF. CDR3 nucleotide sequence: TGTGCCAGCAATGGGGGCTCTGGGGCCAACGTCCTGACTTTC.

The chain couples TRBV7-8 to TRBJ2-4; perhaps D is TRBD1 or TRBD2 (5 bases each). CDR1 is SGHVS and CDR2 is FQNEAQ in the germline V gene. CDR3 length: 14 residues. Trimming pared 0 bases from V and 9 bases from J, leaving 12 bases between. The CDR3: CASSLAQGTSIQYF. CDR3 DNA: TGTGCCAGCAGCTTAGCCCAGGGTACTAGCATTCAGTACTTC.

The CDR3 coding sequence is TGTGCCAGCAGTCAGTTCTGGGACACCGCTAGCACAGATACGCAGTATTTT. It is translated as CASSQFWDTASTDTQYF. The chain links TRBV28 to TRBJ2-3; D might be TRBD1 (6 bases). From germline, CDR1 is MDHEN and CDR2 SYDVKM. CDR3 length equals 17 residues. Trimming removed 5 bases from V and 0 bases from J, with 18 bases in between.

At least ten counts were recorded for this clonotype. This rearrangement joins TRBV11-2 to TRBJ2-1; the match to TRBD2 covers 10 bases. The V gene end was trimmed by 3 bases and the J gene end by 5 bases; junction bases not matched to a gene: 7. CDR1 is SGHAT and CDR2 is FQNNGV in the germline V gene. CDR3 length equals 16 residues. The CDR3 sequence is CASSFPLAGVDNEQFF. The DNA of the CDR3 is TGTGCCAGCAGCTTCCCCCTAGCGGGAGTGGACAATGAGCAGTTCTTC.

This chain links TRBV14 with TRBJ2-7; 8 positions agree with TRBD2. V dropped 5 bases and J dropped 6; count of bases not matched to a gene: 6. CDR3 length: 13 amino acids. CDR1 is SGHDN and CDR2 is FVKESK in the germline V gene. The CDR3 DNA reads TGTGCCAGCAGCGAAGCGGGGGCGAGCGAGCAGTACTTC. Its protein is CASSEAGASEQYF.

This chain links TRBV15 with TRBJ2-5; D not certain. CDR1 is LNHNV, CDR2 YYDKDF, per germline (reference sequence). CDR3 length equals 13 residues. With 0 bases removed from V and 1 base from J, the gap between germline ends came to 3 bases. The CDR3 DNA follows: TGTGCCACCAGCAGAGAGGGCCAAGAGACCCAGTACTTC. Translated: CATSREGQETQYF.

The J gene is TRBJ2-5, the V gene TRBV2; possible D gene TRBD1, 5 bases. The CDR3 totals 10 residues. The V end lost 3 bases, the J end lost 10 bases, and 6 bases lay between the germline ends. The germline CDR1 and CDR2 sequences are SNHLY and FYNNEI. CDR3 protein: CASSDRVQYF. CDR3 DNA: TGTGCCAGCAGTGACAGGGTCCAGTACTTC.

This clonotype was counted ten times or more. The chain carries TRBV24-1 and TRBJ2-1; possibly TRBD1 for D (6 bases). The CDR3 length is 15 residues. V lost 3 bases to trimming and J lost 7 bases, with 15 bases between them. Germline CDR1 and CDR2: KGHDR and SFDVKD. The CDR3 protein is CATSDPTGPGNEQFF. In nucleotides, the CDR3 is TGTGCCACCAGTGATCCTACAGGGCCCGGTAATGAGCAGTTCTTC.

This chain links TRBV29-1 with TRBJ2-7; D is unclear. V dropped 4 bases and J dropped 3 bases, with 10 bases sitting between them. The length of the CDR3 is 12 residues. CDR1 is SQVTM, CDR2 ANQGSEA, per germline. CDR3 DNA sequence: TGCAGCGTTGTCCCGACGGACTACGAGCAGTACTTC. Translation gives CSVVPTDYEQYF.

This clonotype was recorded a few times. This chain links TRBV5-1 with TRBJ2-7, with 7 bases that match TRBD1. The length of the CDR3 is 14 residues. Germline V lookup: CDR1 SGHRS, CDR2 YFSETQ. V lost 4 bases and J lost 2; bases outside the gene matches: 6. CDR3 region: CASSPTTGTYEQYF. In DNA, the CDR3 is TGCGCCAGCAGCCCAACGACAGGGACCTACGAGCAGTACTTC.

This chain uses TRBV15 with TRBJ2-7; D call uncertain. CDR1 and CDR2 (germline): LNHNV, YYDKDF (reference sequence). CDR3 length: 15 residues. Deletions cut 0 bases from V and 1 base from J, with 10 bases between. CDR3 amino acids: CATSREDGASYEQYF. The CDR3, as DNA: TGTGCCACCAGCAGAGAAGACGGCGCGTCCTACGAGCAGTACTTC.

The J gene is TRBJ2-1, the V gene TRBV20-1; a possible D gene is TRBD2 (6 bases). The V end was cut by 6 bases, the J end by 7 bases, with 19 bases between. The germline V gene encodes CDR1 DFQATT and CDR2 SNEGSKA (reference sequence). The CDR3 consists of 14 residues. The CDR3 DNA reads as TGCAGTGCCCCCCGGGCGGGGAATCAGAATGAGCAGTTCTTC. It is translated as CSAPRAGNQNEQFF.